Below, 25 T cell receptor beta chains from the same sample are listed, as sequenced in a study of cytomegalovirus exposure and HLA in healthy donors. Amplification used 60 Vbeta primers and 13 Jbeta primers. Libraries were prepared by immunoSEQ multiplex PCR; TCRdb keeps only in-frame clonotypes and omits some of them. The sample has approximately 150,000 clones, over 75% seen once; the top ten hold around 6.2%. Material: PBMCs. These receptors were obtained from a man aged 30-40 years in good health and CMV-seropositive.

This chain links TRBV2 with TRBJ2-1, with TRBD2 identical over 12 bases. The length of the CDR3 is 16 residues. Germline CDR1 is SNHLY and CDR2 is FYNNEI. Trimming at V came to 2 bases and at J to 8 bases, leaving 7 bases not matched to a gene. The CDR3 DNA sequence: TGTGCCAGCAGTGAACCCGGGACTAGCGGGTCCGATGAGCAGTTCTTC. Translating gives CASSEPGTSGSDEQFF.

The chain has TRBV29-1 and TRBJ2-3, with 8 nucleotides matching TRBD2. CDR1 and CDR2 from the germline V gene are SQVTM and ANQGSEA. The trim removed 4 bases at V and 6 bases at J, leaving 12 bases unmatched. The CDR3 is 15 residues long. CDR3 amino acids: CSVVGGGAGVDTQYF. Here the CDR3 DNA reads TGCAGCGTTGTTGGAGGGGGAGCGGGAGTGGATACGCAGTATTTT.

This clone was counted between two and nine times. CDR3 amino acids: CASSATGKFYEQYF. As DNA, the CDR3 is TGTGCCAGCAGTGCGACAGGGAAGTTCTACGAGCAGTACTTC. J is TRBJ2-7 and V is TRBV6-1; TRBD1 agrees at 7 bases. J lost 3 bases, V lost 4 bases, and 6 bases had no gene match. The CDR3 has 14 amino acids. Per germline, CDR1 MNHNS and CDR2 SASEGT.

V usage is TRBV9 and J usage is TRBJ2-2; 11 bases are shared with TRBD2. The length of the CDR3 is 18 residues. Losses at the gene ends were 0 bases for V and 4 bases for J; bases not matched to a gene: 8. CDR1 SGDLS and CDR2 YYNGEE come from the germline V gene. For the CDR3, the DNA is TGTGCCAGCAGCGTAGCCCCTAGCGGGGGGATGAGCACCGGGGAGCTGTTTTTT. This codes for CASSVAPSGGMSTGELFF.

The chain couples TRBV5-1 to TRBJ1-2, with 8 bases identical to TRBD1. CDR3 length: 14 residues. J lost 8 bases, V lost 0 bases, and 6 bases had no gene match. The germline V gene encodes CDR1 SGHRS and CDR2 YFSETQ. In DNA form, the CDR3 reads TGCGCCAGCAGCTTGGGGCAGGGGGCGAGGGGCTACACCTTC. Amino acid sequence: CASSLGQGARGYTF.

Only one count was recorded for this clone. This chain connects TRBV11-3 to TRBJ2-2, with 8 bases aligning to TRBD2. This CDR3 is 15 amino acids long. Germline V gene data show CDR1 as SGHNT and CDR2 as YENEEA. V gave up 1 base and J gave up 7 bases; unmatched junction bases: 5. The CDR3, as DNA: TGTGCCAGCAGCTTAGTGGCGGGGGGTCTCGGGGAGCTGTTTTTT. Residues: CASSLVAGGLGELFF.

The genes are TRBV28 and TRBJ1-6; D not resolved. Trimming left V 4 bases short and J 5 bases short, with 15 bases between. CDR1 is MDHEN, CDR2 SYDVKM, per germline. CDR3 length: 16 amino acids. CDR3 coding DNA: TGTGCCAGCAGTTACCAAGACATTGATAATAATTCACCCCTCCACTTT. Amino acids: CASSYQDIDNNSPLHF. Full variable domain (remainder filled in from reference TRBV28 and TRBJ1-6): DVKVTQSSRYLVKRTGEKVFLECVQDMDHENMFWYRQDPGLGLRLIYFSYDVKMKEKGDIPEGYSVSREKKERFSLILESASTNQTSMYLCASSYQDIDNNSPLHFGNGTRLTVT.

The CDR3 region has the DNA TGTGCCAGCAGACCACAGGGTCTTCCTAACTATGGCTACACCTTC. Translating gives CASRPQGLPNYGYTF. V gene TRBV7-9 combines with J gene TRBJ1-2, with D tentatively TRBD1 (6 bases). The V gene lost 6 bases and the J gene lost 0 bases, with 14 bases spanning the gap. CDR1 and CDR2 (germline): SEHNR, FQNEAQ (reference sequence). The CDR3 loop spans 15 amino acids.

This chain joins TRBV29-1 and TRBJ2-7; 7 nucleotides align to TRBD1. CDR3 length: 11 amino acids. Per the germline V gene, CDR1 is SQVTM and CDR2 is ANQGSEA. Losses at the gene ends were 7 bases for V and 6 bases for J; bases not matched to a gene: 6. In DNA, the CDR3 is TGCAGCGGGACGACAGGGCTCGAGCAGTACTTC. As protein: CSGTTGLEQYF.

This chain connects TRBV19 to TRBJ2-5, with D uncertain. CDR1 is LNHDA and CDR2 is SQIVND in the germline V gene (reference sequence). The CDR3 spans 13 residues. Trimming removed 1 base at V and 7 bases at J, with 10 bases between. The CDR3, as DNA: TGTGCCAGTAGTATAGGCCTAATGGTGACCCAGTACTTC. Amino acids: CASSIGLMVTQYF.

The rearrangement links TRBV11-2 to TRBJ2-7; D might be TRBD2 (6 bases). Germline CDR1 SGHAT, CDR2 FQNNGV. The CDR3 has 13 residues. Deletions cut 8 bases from V and 3 bases from J, with 14 bases between. CDR3 in amino acids: CASAGGLGYEQYF. The CDR3 coding sequence is TGTGCCAGCGCTGGAGGGCTCGGCTACGAGCAGTACTTC.

This clone was picked up one time. The V and J genes are TRBV29-1 and TRBJ2-2; tentative D call: TRBD2 (5 bases). V was shortened by 7 bases and J by 3 bases, with 9 bases between the two germline ends. CDR1 and CDR2 from the germline V gene are SQVTM and ANQGSEA. The CDR3 loop spans 12 amino acids. This CDR3 reads CSGLLYTGELFF. CDR3 sequence (DNA): TGCAGCGGACTATTGTACACCGGGGAGCTGTTTTTT.

The chain joins TRBV28 to TRBJ2-2; TRBD2 aligns across 8 bases. CDR1 MDHEN and CDR2 SYDVKM come from the germline V gene. The CDR3 covers 15 residues. V shed 3 bases, J shed 5 bases, and the junction held 5 bases outside the gene matches. CDR3: CASSLGGGITGELFF. CDR3 nucleotide sequence: TGTGCCAGCAGTTTGGGCGGGGGGATTACCGGGGAGCTGTTTTTT.

This clone was counted between two and nine times. V gene TRBV5-4 combines with J gene TRBJ2-2; the D gene is possibly TRBD1 (5 bases). The CDR3 runs 14 residues. Germline V gene lookup returns CDR1 SGHNT and CDR2 YYREEE (reference sequence). The ends were cut back, 0 bases at V and 5 bases at J, with 8 bases in the middle. The CDR3 nucleotides read TGTGCCAGCAGCTTGGCCGACAGAACCGGGGAGCTGTTTTTT. Amino acid sequence: CASSLADRTGELFF.

This chain connects TRBV7-9 to TRBJ2-1, with a tentative D call TRBD2 (5 bases). The germline V gene encodes CDR1 SEHNR and CDR2 FQNEAQ (reference sequence). The CDR3 has 13 amino acids. The ends were cut back, 0 bases at V and 7 bases at J, with 7 bases in the middle. CDR3 sequence: CASSLAGKNEQFF. CDR3 in DNA: TGTGCCAGCAGCTTAGCCGGGAAGAATGAGCAGTTCTTC.

This chain joins TRBV6-6 and TRBJ1-2; TRBD1 might be the D (5 bases). Germline-derived CDR1 and CDR2 are MNHNY and SVGAGI (reference sequence). The CDR3 totals 13 residues. V was shortened by 8 bases and J by 2 bases, with 12 bases between the two germline ends. CDR3 in DNA: TGTGCCAGCGGGTCGGGGGGAAACTATGGCTACACCTTC. It encodes CASGSGGNYGYTF.

The chain combines TRBV21-1 with TRBJ1-1; whether TRBD1, the table's D call, matches the DNA was not checked. TRBV21-1 is an annotated pseudogene. The CDR3 consists of 15 residues. CDR3 protein: CARSDRGREDTEAFF. The CDR3 region has the DNA TGTGCCAGGTCTGACAGGGGGCGTGAAGATACTGAAGCTTTCTTT.

The chain uses TRBV2 and TRBJ2-2, with a tentative D call TRBD1 (7 bases). CDR1 SNHLY and CDR2 FYNNEI come from the germline V gene. The CDR3 has 14 residues. CDR3 nucleotides: TGTGGAGAAGGGCAGGGGGGTGACACCGGGGAGCTGTTTTTT. This translates into CGEGQGGDTGELFF.

The CDR3 loop reads CASSANSRAGGGSGANVLTF. The CDR3 DNA reads as TGTGCCAGCAGTGCGAATAGTCGGGCGGGAGGGGGCTCTGGGGCCAACGTCCTGACTTTC. The V and J genes are TRBV2 and TRBJ2-6; 9 positions agree with TRBD2. The J segment lost 0 bases and the V segment lost 4 bases, leaving 13 bases of the junction unmatched. The CDR3 is made up of 20 amino acids. The germline CDR1 and CDR2 sequences are SNHLY and FYNNEI.

The V gene is TRBV2, the J gene TRBJ2-5; perhaps TRBD2 as D (6 bases). The J call could be wrong; TRBJ2-7 is a better fit for the DNA end. The CDR3 spans 15 residues. CDR1 and CDR2 (germline): SNHLY, FYNNEI. The CDR3 is CASSGRGSSSYEQYF. For the CDR3, the DNA is TGTGCCAGCAGTGGGCGGGGTTCATCCTCCTACGAGCAGTACTTC.

The chain is built from TRBV7-2 and TRBJ1-1, with 10 positions matching TRBD1. CDR1 is SGHTA and CDR2 is FQGNSA in the germline V gene. The V gene end was trimmed by 5 bases and the J gene end by 4 bases; junction bases not matched to a gene: 7. The CDR3 covers 15 residues. The CDR3 DNA reads TGTGCCAGCAGCGACAGGACAGGGGGGGGCACTGAAGCTTTCTTT. The encoded protein is CASSDRTGGGTEAFF. The entire variable domain, with the rest obtained from reference TRBV7-2 and TRBJ1-1, is as follows: GAGVSQSPSNKVTEKGKDVELRCDPISGHTALYWYRQSLGQGLEFLIYFQGNSAPDKSGLPSDRFSAERTGGSVSTLTIQRTQQEDSAVYLCASSDRTGGGTEAFFGQGTRLTVV.

The genes are TRBV19 and TRBJ2-5; 10 nucleotides line up with TRBD2. The CDR3 is 14 amino acids. After removal of 8 bases from V and 5 bases from J, the junction contained 8 bases not matched to a gene. CDR1 and CDR2 (germline): LNHDA, SQIVND (reference sequence). The CDR3 coding sequence is TGTGCCAGTGGACTAGCGGCTCGGCGGGAGACCCAGTACTTC. Residues: CASGLAARRETQYF.

A note on this clone: One junction end does not reproduce the germline sequence, and a read error may be involved. V gene TRBV4-3 combines with J gene TRBJ1-3; no clear D. This CDR3 has 16 residues. The germline CDR1 and CDR2 sequences are LGHNA and YSLEER. The CDR3 DNA sequence: TGCGCCGGCAGCCAAGAACGACTGAGCCTTGGAAACACCATATATTTT. Its translation: CAGSQERLSLGNTIYF.

The CDR3 sequence: CASSIVGAQPQHF. CDR3 sequence (DNA): TGTGCCAGTAGTATAGTAGGGGCTCAGCCCCAGCATTTT. The genes are TRBV19 and TRBJ1-5; the D gene is possibly TRBD1 (5 bases). The germline V gene has CDR1 LNHDA and CDR2 SQIVND (reference sequence). CDR3 length: 13 residues. Trimming took off 1 base at V and 6 bases at J, with 7 bases between the two ends.

This chain links TRBV29-1 with TRBJ1-1, with D possibly TRBD1 on 5 matching bases. From germline, CDR1 is SQVTM and CDR2 ANQGSEA. The CDR3 contains 14 residues. The V and J ends lost 3 bases and 4 bases respectively, with 15 bases between them. The CDR3 loop reads CSVDWGGEGTEAFF. The DNA of the CDR3 is TGCAGCGTTGATTGGGGAGGGGAGGGCACTGAAGCTTTCTTT.